The text below deals with one T cell receptor (beta chain). Its antigen is unidentified. The data belong to a study of Tregs in tolerant kidney transplant recipients. General study findings and limits: Findings come from small patient numbers and require larger validation. Expanding Tregs on activated donor B cells appeared to best identify donor-specific TCRbeta clones. This study did not directly address biological reproducibility.

Unstimulated regulatory T cells (CD4+CD25+CD127-), CD4+CD25- non-regulatory cells, CD4 and CD8 cells were FACS-sorted from thawed PBMCs. V lost 4 bases and J lost 8, with 12 bases in between. There are 12 residues in the CDR3. The germline V gene encodes CDR1 SGHKS and CDR2 YYEKEE (reference sequence). The protocol was immunoSEQ multiplex PCR, while the TCRdb copy is restricted to in-frame clones and leaves out a portion. The data contain under 100,000 clones, approximately 90% of them singletons. The receptor was derived from a human donor in good health. Input material: CD8+ T cells from blood. The chain recombines TRBV5-5 with TRBJ1-1, with D maybe TRBD1 (5 bases). CDR3 nucleotide sequence: TGTGCCAGCAGCCCTGGGACGGCCGAAGCTTTCTTT. Translated: CASSPGTAEAFF.